This T cell receptor (beta chain) came from a study of T cells in Graves' hyperthyroidism and ophthalmopathy. This clonotype was recorded at least ten times. RNA transcripts gave rise to amplified TCR beta CDR3 regions. HTBI primers drove first-round RT-PCR of the TCR CDR3. TCRdb re-called the multiplex PCR reads through MiXCR, storing one row per CDR3 protein. The data contain about 740,000 distinct CDR3 sequences, less than 15% of them seen just once; the ten biggest clones take up around 9.6%. Germline CDR1 LGHDT, CDR2 YNNKEL (reference sequence). The CDR3 totals 12 residues. J lost 10 bases, V lost 7 bases, and 8 bases had no gene match.

The sequenced sample consisted of blood. The rearrangement uses TRBV3-1 and TRBJ1-1; 8 bases line up with TRBD1. The receptor comes from a woman aged 18-29 years with Graves' hyperthyroidism. CDR3 in amino acids: CASTRGTGGAFF. The CDR3 DNA sequence: TGTGCCAGCACCAGAGGGACAGGTGGAGCTTTCTTT. The full variable domain, rest sourced from reference TRBV3-1 and TRBJ1-1, is DTAVSQTPKYLVTQMGNDKSIKCEQNLGHDTMYWYKQDSKKFLKIMFSYNNKELIINETVPNRFSPKSPDKAHLNLHINSLELGDSAVYFCASTRGTGGAFFGQGTRLTVV.